The 31 T cell receptor beta chains below come from one sample, sequenced in a study of shared T cell receptors in the human thymus. Sequenced by immunoSEQ multiplex PCR; TCRdb stores in-frame clones only, minus some. The sample holds about 730,000 clones; 80% to 90% are singletons and the top ten take more than 0.01%. This same sample was also part of a study on human thymus T cells.

The sample taken for sequencing was thymocytes. These receptors were obtained from a girl under three years old with a congenital heart defect.

The V and J genes are TRBV9 and TRBJ1-1; D gene uncertain. Trimming left V 3 bases short and J 4 bases short, with 22 bases between. The germline V gene has CDR1 SGDLS and CDR2 YYNGEE. The CDR3 runs to 17 residues. This chain's CDR3 is CASSAHPRNEGSTEAFF. DNA for the CDR3: TGTGCCAGCAGCGCCCACCCTCGAAACGAGGGCAGCACTGAAGCTTTCTTT. The whole variable domain, remainder taken from reference TRBV9 and TRBJ1-1, is DSGVTQTPKHLITATGQRVTLRCSPRSGDLSVYWYQQSLDQGLQFLIQYYNGEERAKGNILERFSAQQFPDLHSELNLSSLELGDSALYFCASSAHPRNEGSTEAFFGQGTRLTVV.

In DNA form, the CDR3 reads TGTGCCAGCAGTACCAGCGGGGGCTACACCTTC. This translates into CASSTSGGYTF. V and J are TRBV6-1 and TRBJ1-2; no clear D. This CDR3 spans 11 amino acids. The V end was cut by 5 bases, the J end by 8 bases, with 9 bases between. Germline V CDR1 and CDR2: MNHNS, SASEGT.

The gene calls are TRBV27 and TRBJ1-2; TRBD1 agrees at 7 bases. J was trimmed by 4 bases and V by 6 bases; bases with no gene match: 5. The CDR3 spans 13 residues. CDR1 and CDR2 (germline): MNHEY, SMNVEV (reference sequence). In nucleotides, the CDR3 is TGTGCCAGCAGGAGACAGGGTGGCTATGGCTACACCTTC. Residues: CASRRQGGYGYTF.

J is TRBJ2-7 and V is TRBV19, with 14 nucleotides matching TRBD2. The CDR3 loop spans 19 amino acids. The germline CDR1 and CDR2 sequences are LNHDA and SQIVND (reference sequence). After removal of 5 bases from V and 0 bases from J, the junction contained 12 bases not matched to a gene. CDR3 region: CASSSRTSGGLSSSYEQYF. The CDR3 DNA follows: TGTGCCAGTAGTTCCCGGACTAGCGGGGGGCTATCGAGCTCCTACGAGCAGTACTTC. The whole variable domain, filled in from reference TRBV19 and TRBJ2-7, reads DGGITQSPKYLFRKEGQNVTLSCEQNLNHDAMYWYRQDPGQGLRLIYYSQIVNDFQKGDIAEGYSVSREKKESFPLTVTSAQKNPTAFYLCASSSRTSGGLSSSYEQYFGPGTRLTVT.

The V gene is TRBV25-1, the J gene TRBJ1-1, with D unclear. Trimming took off 4 bases at V and 3 bases at J, with 9 bases between the two ends. The CDR3 is made up of 13 amino acids. Germline assignment: CDR1 MGHDK and CDR2 SYGVNS. This CDR3 reads CASSVLGDTEAFF. DNA of the CDR3: TGTGCCAGCAGTGTGTTGGGCGACACTGAAGCTTTCTTT.

The rearrangement links TRBV11-2 to TRBJ1-3, with 8 bases lining up with TRBD1. Germline V CDR1 and CDR2: SGHAT, FQNNGV. Trimming cost V 5 bases and J 1 base; bases outside gene matches: 13. CDR3 size: 18 residues. The CDR3 bases are TGTGCCAGCAGCGCCGCGAAGGACAGGGAGTTGTCTGGAAACACCATATATTTT. Its translation is CASSAAKDRELSGNTIYF.

The chain has TRBV5-1 and TRBJ2-1; TRBD1 matches 7 bases. This CDR3 has 18 residues. With V trimmed by 4 bases and J by 2 bases, 15 bases remained unmatched. CDR1 and CDR2 from the germline V gene are SGHRS and YFSETQ. The CDR3 nucleotides read TGCGCCAGCAGCCCTGGACTTGTGGACAGGCCGACCTACAATGAGCAGTTCTTC. It is translated as CASSPGLVDRPTYNEQFF.

This chain links TRBV5-1 with TRBJ1-4, with 8 bases matching TRBD1. Per germline, CDR1 SGHRS and CDR2 YFSETQ. The CDR3 has 19 amino acids. V was pared by 4 bases and J by 0 bases, with 14 bases of the junction left unmatched. For the CDR3, the DNA is TGCGCCAGCAGCATCAAGACAGGGGAAATCGAAGCAACTAATGAAAAACTGTTTTTT. This translates into CASSIKTGEIEATNEKLFF.

The rearrangement joins TRBV19 to TRBJ1-2, with 9 bases matching TRBD1. After removal of 5 bases from V and 8 bases from J, the junction contained 6 bases not matched to a gene. CDR3 size: 13 residues. Germline CDR1 reads LNHDA; CDR2 reads SQIVND (reference sequence). The CDR3 is CASSPDRGGGYTF. CDR3 DNA sequence: TGTGCCAGTAGTCCGGACAGGGGAGGGGGCTACACCTTC.

CDR3 nucleotide sequence: TGTGCCAGCAGCTTAAAGAACTTCTATGGCTACACCTTC. As protein: CASSLKNFYGYTF. This chain joins TRBV7-2 and TRBJ1-2, with D hard to call. This CDR3 has 13 amino acids. The V gene's germline CDR1 is SGHTA and CDR2 FQGNSA. The V gene lost 2 bases and the J gene lost 4 bases, with 8 bases spanning the gap.

The rearrangement uses TRBV6-1 and TRBJ1-4, with 9 bases matching TRBD1. Germline CDR1 is MNHNS and CDR2 is SASEGT. CDR3 length: 16 amino acids. The V and J ends lost 2 bases and 10 bases, in that order; junction bases with no gene match: 11. CDR3 nucleotide sequence: TGTGCCAGCAGTGAAAGGGGACAGGGAGGGATGGGAAAACTGTTTTTT. This translates into CASSERGQGGMGKLFF.

The chain couples TRBV27 to TRBJ2-7, with D possibly matching TRBD1 (6 bases). CDR3 length: 12 amino acids. V dropped 6 bases and J dropped 4 bases, with 10 bases sitting between them. Germline V gene data show CDR1 as MNHEY and CDR2 as SMNVEV (reference sequence). This chain's CDR3 is CASRKGQYEQYF. The CDR3 DNA is TGTGCCAGCAGGAAAGGACAGTACGAGCAGTACTTC.

The chain carries TRBV7-6 and TRBJ1-2, with 8 positions matching TRBD1. Germline V gene lookup returns CDR1 SGHVS and CDR2 FNYEAQ. The CDR3 is made up of 16 amino acids. V was clipped by 8 bases and J by 8 bases; unmatched bases: 19. The CDR3 sequence is CASGPLTQTGVGGYTF. The CDR3 DNA follows: TGTGCCAGCGGCCCCCTTACCCAGACAGGGGTCGGCGGCTACACCTTC. Full variable domain (missing parts from reference TRBV7-6 and TRBJ1-2): GAGVSQSPRYKVTKRGQDVALRCDPISGHVSLYWYRQALGQGPEFLTYFNYEAQQDKSGLPNDRFSAERPEGSISTLTIQRTEQRDSAMYRCASGPLTQTGVGGYTFGSGTRLTVV.

The chain couples TRBV29-1 to TRBJ1-1; perhaps TRBD1 as D (6 bases). The germline gives CDR1 SQVTM, CDR2 ANQGSEA. The CDR3 loop spans 12 amino acids. Trimming took off 8 bases at V and 4 bases at J, with 14 bases between the two ends. DNA for the CDR3: TGCAGCTTAAGGGAGGGGGGCACTGAAGCTTTCTTT. Protein product: CSLREGGTEAFF.

The chain is built from TRBV5-6 and TRBJ2-7, with a tentative D call TRBD1 (6 bases). This CDR3 contains 17 residues. The V and J ends lost 2 bases and 5 bases respectively, with 23 bases between them. The V gene's germline CDR1 is SGHDT and CDR2 YYEEEE. CDR3: CASSLPGAQTFLDEQYF. CDR3 DNA sequence: TGTGCCAGCAGCTTACCAGGGGCACAGACCTTCCTTGACGAGCAGTACTTC.

The CDR3 bases are TGTGCCCCCAGACGGGGGGGCGAGTACAATGAGCAGTTCTTC. Amino acids: CAPRRGGEYNEQFF. This chain joins TRBV2 and TRBJ2-1; 8 positions agree with TRBD2. With V trimmed by 11 bases and J by 4 bases, 10 bases remained unmatched. The CDR3 runs 14 residues. From germline, CDR1 is SNHLY and CDR2 FYNNEI. The complete variable domain, with remaining parts taken from reference TRBV2 and TRBJ2-1, reads EPEVTQTPSHQVTQMGQEVILRCVPISNHLYFYWYRQILGQKVEFLVSFYNNEISEKSEIFDDQFSVERPDGSNFTLKIRSTKLEDSAMYFCAPRRGGEYNEQFFGPGTRLTVL.

The chain combines TRBV6-6 with TRBJ2-7; perhaps TRBD2 as D (7 bases). The CDR3 spans 14 residues. Germline loops: CDR1 MNHNY, CDR2 SVGAGI (reference sequence). Between the trimmed V and J ends, which lost 5 bases and 3 bases, there was a span of 14 bases. CDR3 bases: TGTGCCAGCAGTAACCGCGGGGGCGACTACGAGCAGTACTTC. The encoded protein is CASSNRGGDYEQYF.

This clone occurred once. The V and J genes are TRBV10-1 and TRBJ1-2; maybe TRBD1 (5 bases). Per germline, CDR1 WNHNN and CDR2 SYGVQD (reference sequence). With 2 bases removed from V and 5 bases from J, the gap between germline ends came to 12 bases. The CDR3 length is 14 residues. As DNA, the CDR3 is TGCGCCAGCAGTGAGCGACAGTCGTTTTATGGCTACACCTTC. This codes for CASSERQSFYGYTF.

The chain joins TRBV5-6 to TRBJ2-2, with 10 positions matching TRBD1. CDR1 is SGHDT and CDR2 is YYEEEE in the germline V gene. V was pared by 2 bases and J by 6 bases, with 4 bases of the junction left unmatched. The CDR3 spans 15 residues. The CDR3 protein is CASSFRDRGSGELFF. The CDR3 bases are TGTGCCAGCAGCTTTCGGGACAGGGGTTCCGGGGAGCTGTTTTTT. Together with reference TRBV5-6 and TRBJ2-2, the CDR3 gives the full variable domain: DAGVTQSPTHLIKTRGQQVTLRCSPKSGHDTVSWYQQALGQGPQFIFQYYEEEERQRGNFPDRFSGHQFPNYSSELNVNALLLGDSALYLCASSFRDRGSGELFFGEGSRLTVL.

The chain joins TRBV5-4 to TRBJ2-2; TRBD1 matches at 9 bases. V dropped 3 bases and J dropped 5; count of bases not matched to a gene: 5. Germline CDR1 reads SGHNT; CDR2 reads YYREEE (reference sequence). The CDR3 runs 15 residues. CDR3 protein: CASSWDREGTGELFF. The CDR3 region has the DNA TGTGCCAGCAGCTGGGACAGGGAGGGTACCGGGGAGCTGTTTTTT.

V and J are TRBV19 and TRBJ1-5, with unresolved D. The V and J ends lost 5 bases and 5 bases respectively, with 10 bases between them. The CDR3 loop spans 13 amino acids. Germline V CDR1 and CDR2: LNHDA, SQIVND (reference sequence). In DNA, the CDR3 is TGTGCCAGTAGTCGATCTAGAGATCAGCCCCAGCATTTT. Protein product: CASSRSRDQPQHF.

The genes are TRBV7-3 and TRBJ2-7; 8 bases line up with TRBD1. The ends lost 5 bases at V and 9 bases at J; junction bases unmatched: 30. Germline CDR1 and CDR2: SGHTA and FQGTGA. CDR3 length: 20 amino acids. CDR3 sequence reads: CASSPSRGMIWTGYVSGQYF. CDR3 coding DNA: TGTGCCAGCAGCCCCAGTAGGGGGATGATTTGGACAGGGTACGTCTCGGGGCAGTACTTC. Together with reference TRBV7-3 and TRBJ2-7, the CDR3 gives the full variable domain: GAGVSQTPSNKVTEKGKYVELRCDPISGHTALYWYRQSLGQGPEFLIYFQGTGAADDSGLPNDRFFAVRPEGSVSTLKIQRTERGDSAVYLCASSPSRGMIWTGYVSGQYFGPGTRLTVT.

This chain links TRBV18 with TRBJ1-6, with 8 bases that match TRBD1. Germline V gives CDR1 KGHSH, CDR2 LQKENI. Unmatched junction bases numbered 4, after V lost 3 bases and J lost 0 bases. The length of the CDR3 is 17 residues. The CDR3 nucleotides read TGTGCCAGCTCACCCCACAGGGGGAGCTCCTATAATTCACCCCTCCACTTT. Protein sequence: CASSPHRGSSYNSPLHF.

The chain is built from TRBV29-1 and TRBJ1-1; 8 nucleotides match TRBD1. The CDR3 is 13 residues long. The germline V gene encodes CDR1 SQVTM and CDR2 ANQGSEA. V shed 4 bases, J shed 7 bases, and the junction held 8 bases outside the gene matches. This CDR3 is CSVGGQGLYEAFF. The CDR3 DNA sequence: TGCAGCGTTGGCGGACAGGGCTTATATGAAGCTTTCTTT. Looking up the rest from reference TRBV29-1 and TRBJ1-1 gives the full variable domain: SAVISQKPSRDICQRGTSLTIQCQVDSQVTMMFWYRQQPGQSLTLIATANQGSEATYESGFVIDKFPISRPNLTFSTLTVSNMSPEDSSIYLCSVGGQGLYEAFFGQGTRLTVV.

V and J are TRBV9 and TRBJ2-7, with TRBD1 matching 7 bases. This CDR3 contains 15 residues. V lost 4 bases to trimming and J lost 4 bases; unmatched junction nucleotides: 11. CDR1 is SGDLS and CDR2 is YYNGEE in the germline V gene. The CDR3: CASSPHGTATYEQYF. In DNA, the CDR3 is TGTGCCAGCAGCCCCCACGGGACAGCAACTTACGAGCAGTACTTC.

V and J are TRBV6-1 and TRBJ2-5, with 8 bases that match TRBD2. The CDR3 is 17 residues long. Germline assignment: CDR1 MNHNS and CDR2 SASEGT. The J segment lost 1 base and the V segment lost 1 base, leaving 8 bases of the junction unmatched. In DNA, the CDR3 is TGTGCCAGCAGTGAAGGCCGAACTAGCGGAGCCCAAGAGACCCAGTACTTC. Its protein is CASSEGRTSGAQETQYF.

The V and J genes are TRBV6-5 and TRBJ2-7; 9 bases line up with TRBD2. Germline CDR1 MNHEY, CDR2 SVGAGI. The CDR3 has 16 residues. V lost 2 bases and J lost 2; bases outside the gene matches: 7. The DNA of the CDR3 is TGTGCCAGCAGTTACACGACTAGCGGACCTACCTACGAGCAGTACTTC. Translating gives CASSYTTSGPTYEQYF.

The chain carries TRBV5-1 and TRBJ1-2; a possible D gene is TRBD1 (6 bases). Trimming shortened V by 1 base and J by 5 bases, and 18 bases separated the two germline ends. This CDR3 contains 16 residues. CDR1 is SGHRS, CDR2 YFSETQ, per germline. CDR3 DNA sequence: TGCGCCAGCAGCTTGTTCGCTGGGGACACCAGTTATGGCTACACCTTC. Translating gives CASSLFAGDTSYGYTF.

This sequence joins TRBV28 and TRBJ1-1; D is uncertain. Trimming cost V 3 bases and J 1 base, with 12 bases left between them. Germline lookup yields CDR1 MDHEN and CDR2 SYDVKM. This CDR3 is built from 15 residues. CDR3 nucleotides: TGTGCCAGCAGTTTCTCGGCAGCTAGGAACACTGAAGCTTTCTTT. Translating it yields CASSFSAARNTEAFF.

The rearrangement uses TRBV14 and TRBJ2-2; the match to TRBD2 covers 11 bases. There are 16 residues in the CDR3. Germline V gene lookup returns CDR1 SGHDN and CDR2 FVKESK. V shed 4 bases, J shed 6 bases, and the junction held 7 bases outside the gene matches. The CDR3 DNA reads as TGTGCCAGCAGCCGCCTACTAGCGGGGGTGGCCGGGGAGCTGTTTTTT. The encoded protein is CASSRLLAGVAGELFF.

The CDR3, as DNA: TGCGCCAGCAGCCAAGATACAGGGGGGGACTATGTGCAGTACTTC. Amino acid sequence: CASSQDTGGDYVQYF. The chain couples TRBV4-1 to TRBJ2-7; D possibly corresponds to TRBD1 (8 bases). Germline CDR1 reads MGHRA; CDR2 reads YSYEKL. V lost 0 bases to trimming and J lost 9 bases, with 18 bases between them. This CDR3 has 15 amino acids.